Shown below are 17 T cell receptor beta chains from a single sample sequenced in a study of blood T cell repertoires in COVID-19. Repertoires were generated with immunoSEQ multiplex PCR, while TCRdb's copy carries only in-frame clones and drops some. Of 200,000 to 250,000 clones in the sample, about four fifths were seen once. The sequencing input was PBMCs or T cells enriched from blood (not recorded which). The receptors were sampled from a woman aged 55 to 70 who had recovered from COVID-19.

V gene TRBV25-1 combines with J gene TRBJ2-1; TRBD1 is a possible D gene (5 bases). Germline assignment: CDR1 MGHDK and CDR2 SYGVNS. The CDR3 has 14 residues. The germline V and J ends were trimmed by 8 bases and 3 bases, with 14 bases remaining between them. The CDR3 DNA reads as TGTGCCAGCTCGGACATTGCCCACTACAATGAGCAGTTCTTC. Amino acids: CASSDIAHYNEQFF.

The V gene is TRBV2, the J gene TRBJ1-1; 10 nucleotides line up with TRBD1. With 6 bases clipped from V and 6 bases from J, the junction kept 4 bases outside the gene matches. Germline V gene sequence: CDR1 SNHLY, CDR2 FYNNEI. This CDR3 is 13 amino acids long. The CDR3 is CASRGQGISEAFF. The CDR3 bases are TGTGCCAGCAGGGGACAGGGGATTTCTGAAGCTTTCTTT.

The gene calls are TRBV7-3 and TRBJ1-2, with TRBD1 matching 12 bases. V lost 5 bases to trimming and J lost 8 bases; unmatched junction nucleotides: 6. CDR1 is SGHTA, CDR2 FQGTGA, per germline. CDR3 size: 14 residues. The CDR3 spells CASSAGTGGWGYTF. Written as DNA, the CDR3 is TGTGCCAGCAGCGCCGGGACAGGGGGCTGGGGCTACACCTTC. The variable domain in full, completed from reference TRBV7-3 and TRBJ1-2, reads GAGVSQTPSNKVTEKGKYVELRCDPISGHTALYWYRQSLGQGPEFLIYFQGTGAADDSGLPNDRFFAVRPEGSVSTLKIQRTERGDSAVYLCASSAGTGGWGYTFGSGTRLTVV.

This sequence joins TRBV7-2 and TRBJ1-1; perhaps TRBD1 as D (5 bases). Germline CDR1 and CDR2: SGHTA and FQGNSA. The CDR3 totals 13 residues. V was trimmed by 6 bases and J by 4 bases, leaving 12 bases between them. The CDR3 here is CASRDRGGTEAFF. The CDR3 nucleotides are TGTGCCAGCAGAGACCGGGGGGGCACTGAAGCTTTCTTT.

This chain joins TRBV7-6 and TRBJ1-2; D possibly corresponds to TRBD1 (6 bases). Germline V gene sequence: CDR1 SGHVS, CDR2 FNYEAQ. V dropped 5 bases and J dropped 7 bases, with 20 bases sitting between them. CDR3 length: 15 amino acids. This CDR3 reads CASSARLGGASGYTF. The CDR3, as DNA: TGTGCCAGCAGCGCCCGGCTGGGGGGGGCTAGTGGCTACACCTTC.

About this clone: This sample also contains other DNA sequences that code for the same CDR3. J is TRBJ2-7 and V is TRBV19, with TRBD1 matching 7 bases. The V gene's germline CDR1 is LNHDA and CDR2 SQIVND (reference sequence). The CDR3 extends over 14 amino acids. The J segment lost 2 bases and the V segment lost 1 base, leaving 2 bases of the junction unmatched. The CDR3 here is CASSIGQGAYEQYF. CDR3 nucleotide sequence: TGTGCCAGTAGTATAGGGCAGGGGGCCTACGAGCAGTACTTC.

This chain links TRBV5-6 with TRBJ1-1; maybe TRBD1 (5 bases). Germline loops: CDR1 SGHDT, CDR2 YYEEEE. Trimming cost V 1 base and J 3 bases, with 7 bases left between them. This CDR3 region has 13 residues. The chain's CDR3 is CASSLRQHTEAFF. CDR3 DNA: TGTGCCAGCAGCTTGAGACAGCACACTGAAGCTTTCTTT.

The CDR3 is CASIEGEGSYNEQFF. CDR3 nucleotides: TGTGCCAGCATAGAGGGAGAGGGCTCCTACAATGAGCAGTTCTTC. This chain connects TRBV6-5 to TRBJ2-1, with D possibly TRBD2 on 5 matching bases. The CDR3 is made up of 15 amino acids. Germline CDR1 is MNHEY and CDR2 is SVGAGI. V dropped 7 bases and J dropped 0 bases, with 13 bases sitting between them.

V usage is TRBV5-1 and J usage is TRBJ2-3, with TRBD2 matching over 8 bases. The CDR3 covers 17 residues. Per germline, CDR1 SGHRS and CDR2 YFSETQ. After removal of 0 bases from V and 3 bases from J, the junction contained 9 bases not matched to a gene. The CDR3 region has the DNA TGCGCCAGCAGCTTGGCCCCAAGCGGGGGCTTGACAGATACGCAGTATTTT. The encoded protein is CASSLAPSGGLTDTQYF.

V and J are TRBV9 and TRBJ2-7, with TRBD2 as a possible D gene (5 bases). The CDR3 has 13 amino acids. In germline, CDR1 is SGDLS, CDR2 YYNGEE. Deletions cut 1 base from V and 4 bases from J, with 9 bases between. This CDR3 reads CASSVSGGYEQYF. In DNA, the CDR3 is TGTGCCAGCAGCGTAAGTGGCGGGTACGAGCAGTACTTC.

V gene TRBV9 combines with J gene TRBJ1-2; D is unclear. The V gene lost 3 bases and the J gene lost 3 bases, with 15 bases spanning the gap. Per germline, CDR1 SGDLS and CDR2 YYNGEE. The CDR3 is 15 amino acids. The CDR3 region has the DNA TGTGCCAGCAGCGCCCTGTCTGGACTCCACTATGGCTACACCTTC. Protein product: CASSALSGLHYGYTF. The full variable domain, completed using reference TRBV9 and TRBJ1-2, is DSGVTQTPKHLITATGQRVTLRCSPRSGDLSVYWYQQSLDQGLQFLIQYYNGEERAKGNILERFSAQQFPDLHSELNLSSLELGDSALYFCASSALSGLHYGYTFGSGTRLTVV.

The gene calls are TRBV6-5 and TRBJ2-5; 7 nucleotides match TRBD2. V gave up 3 bases and J gave up 4 bases; unmatched junction bases: 8. CDR1 and CDR2 from the germline V gene are MNHEY and SVGAGI. The CDR3 is 15 residues long. The CDR3 region is CASSYNWGGGETQYF. CDR3 nucleotides: TGTGCCAGCAGTTATAACTGGGGCGGGGGAGAGACCCAGTACTTC.

V gene TRBV7-3 combines with J gene TRBJ2-5; TRBD1 agrees at 7 bases. This CDR3 is built from 13 residues. Unmatched junction bases numbered 4, after V lost 5 bases and J lost 4 bases. CDR1 is SGHTA, CDR2 FQGTGA, per germline. This CDR3 reads CASSTGVGETQYF. CDR3 DNA: TGTGCCAGCAGCACAGGGGTCGGAGAGACCCAGTACTTC.

The rearrangement links TRBV6-2 or TRBV6-3 to TRBJ2-1; 7 bases align to TRBD2. Per germline, CDR1 MNHEY and CDR2 SVGEGT. The CDR3 spans 15 residues. The ends lost 2 bases at V and 1 base at J; junction bases unmatched: 2. The chain's CDR3 is CASSYGGGSYNEQFF. The CDR3 DNA follows: TGTGCCAGCAGTTACGGCGGGGGATCCTACAATGAGCAGTTCTTC.

This clone was seen a single time. The chain employs TRBV15 and TRBJ1-2; possible D gene TRBD1, 6 bases. The CDR3 contains 16 residues. The germline gives CDR1 LNHNV, CDR2 YYDKDF (reference sequence). V shed 1 base and J shed 4 bases, with 16 bases lying between them. CDR3 sequence reads: CATSRVEDSLIYGYTF. CDR3 nucleotide sequence: TGTGCCACCAGCAGAGTCGAGGACAGCCTTATCTATGGCTACACCTTC.

The rearrangement links TRBV5-4 to TRBJ1-2; D remains ambiguous. Germline V gene lookup returns CDR1 SGHNT and CDR2 YYREEE (reference sequence). The CDR3 runs to 12 residues. The V gene lost 0 bases and the J gene lost 4 bases, with 4 bases spanning the gap. CDR3 sequence: CASSLAFYGYTF. The CDR3 nucleotides are TGTGCCAGCAGCTTGGCCTTCTATGGCTACACCTTC.

The chain uses TRBV1 and TRBJ2-7; TRBD2, the D gene given by the table, was not confirmed from the DNA. TRBV1 is a pseudogene locus. The CDR3 length is 13 residues. CDR3 nucleotide sequence: TGCACCAGCCCCCGAGGAAGTCCCTACGAGCAGTACTTC. Protein: CTSPRGSPYEQYF.